This is a list of T cell receptor beta chains from one sample in a study of T cell responses to AZD1222 COVID-19 vaccine. Profiled with immunoSEQ multiplex PCR; TCRdb holds only in-frame clones, not every one. Of around 73,000 clones listed, roughly nine tenths were seen once; the top ten hold 9.3%. Specimen: peripheral blood, collected 28 days after the second AZD1222 dose. These receptors all come from an adult who received the AZD1222 COVID-19 vaccine. Each CDR3 is given with its conserved first and last residue. The D gene is left open where the match is weak. Size is stated for part of the rows, as once, few or many counts, or as a class when the clone is expanded.

TRBJ1-4	14	.	.	TRBV19	CASSIGTRREKLFF	TGTGCCAGTAGTATAGGGACCCGGCGTGAAAAACTGTTTTTT
TRBJ2-5	13	.	.	TRBV7-9	CASSRGPRETQYF	TGTGCCAGCAGCCGAGGGCCCCGGGAGACCCAGTACTTC
TRBJ2-3	15	.	.	TRBV18	CASSPRVDSTDTQYF	TGTGCCAGCTCACCACGGGTAGACTCCACAGATACGCAGTATTTT
TRBJ1-5	14	.	once	TRBV6-5	CASSYSGRDQPQHF	TGTGCCAGCAGTTATTCCGGAAGAGATCAGCCCCAGCATTTT
TRBJ1-2	15	TRBD1	.	TRBV28	CASRPTGARGYGYTF	TGTGCCAGCAGACCGACAGGGGCGAGGGGCTATGGCTACACCTTC
TRBJ2-1	15	.	few	TRBV30	CAWSVSLGVGIEQFF	TGTGCCTGGAGTGTCTCACTAGGCGTCGGGATTGAGCAGTTCTTC
TRBJ1-6	15	.	.	TRBV25-1	CASSETGEVNSPLHF	TGTGCCAGCAGTGAAACCGGGGAGGTTAATTCACCCCTCCACTTT
TRBJ1-2	13	.	.	TRBV6-5	CASSYGPSLGYTF	TGTGCCAGCAGTTACGGCCCGTCCCTCGGCTACACCTTC
TRBJ2-1	16	TRBD2	few	TRBV9	CASSVDPRGVSNEQFF	TGTGCCAGCAGCGTAGATCCGCGGGGGGTTTCCAATGAGCAGTTCTTC
TRBJ2-7	14	.	.	TRBV5-6	CASSRPPGSYEQYF	TGTGCCAGCAGTCGACCACCCGGCTCCTACGAGCAGTACTTC
TRBJ2-1	16	.	.	TRBV4-1	CASSHGAGPTANEQFF	TGCGCCAGCAGCCACGGGGCGGGCCCAACCGCCAATGAGCAGTTCTTC
TRBJ1-5	13	.	.	TRBV12-3/TRBV12-4	CASTLGRYQPQHF	TGTGCCAGCACCCTAGGGAGGTATCAGCCCCAGCATTTT
TRBJ2-1	13	TRBD2	.	TRBV10-3	CAISLAGNNEQFF	TGTGCCATCAGTTTAGCGGGAAACAATGAGCAGTTCTTC
TRBJ2-3	18	.	.	TRBV7-8	CASSLAGSVGPHTDTQYF	TGTGCCAGCAGCTTAGCAGGGAGCGTCGGACCACACACAGATACGCAGTATTTT
TRBJ1-3	15	.	.	TRBV7-2	CASSLGGQRGNTIYF	TGTGCCAGCAGCTTGGGGGGTCAGAGGGGAAACACCATATATTTT
TRBJ2-1	16	TRBD2	.	TRBV3-1/TRBV3-2	CASSHSGLGFHNEQFF	TGTGCCAGCAGCCACTCGGGACTAGGTTTCCACAATGAGCAGTTCTTC
TRBJ1-2	14	.	.	TRBV7-8	CASSLPGNNYGYTF	TGTGCCAGCAGCCTGCCCGGGAATAACTATGGCTACACCTTC
TRBJ2-2	15	TRBD1	.	TRBV15	CATSSLRGWAGELFF	TGTGCCACCAGCAGCCTCAGGGGGTGGGCCGGGGAGCTGTTTTTT
TRBJ1-5	16	.	once	TRBV30	CAWSVIGRGAGQPQHF	TGTGCCTGGAGTGTAATCGGCAGGGGCGCTGGTCAGCCCCAGCATTTT
TRBJ1-1	15	.	.	TRBV13	CASSPSKGLNTEAFF	TGTGCCAGCAGCCCAAGTAAGGGCTTGAACACTGAAGCTTTCTTT
TRBJ2-3	12	TRBD2	.	TRBV7-9	CASSPDGRERYF	TGTGCCAGCAGCCCCGACGGGCGGGAGAGGTATTTT
TRBJ1-2	14	.	.	TRBV7-3	CASSLMGGDYGYTF	TGTGCCAGCAGCTTAATGGGCGGCGACTATGGCTACACCTTC
TRBJ2-7	13	.	.	TRBV27	CASSPQGRYEQYF	TGTGCCAGCAGCCCCCAGGGGAGGTACGAGCAGTACTTC
TRBJ1-2	14	.	.	TRBV11-2	CASSSLRVWYGYTF	TGTGCCAGCAGCTCCCTTAGAGTTTGGTATGGCTACACCTTC
TRBJ2-7	17	.	.	TRBV28	CASSSLGLVQGKHEQYF	TGTGCCAGCAGTTCTCTGGGGTTGGTACAGGGAAAACACGAGCAGTACTTC
TRBJ1-1	12	TRBD1	.	TRBV18	CASSADRTEAFF	TGTGCCAGCTCAGCGGACAGGACTGAAGCTTTCTTT
TRBJ1-2	12	TRBD1	.	TRBV19	CASTQGSYGYTF	TGTGCCAGTACACAGGGGTCCTATGGCTACACCTTC
TRBJ1-4	15	.	.	TRBV6-5	CASRPSGGTNEKLFF	TGTGCCAGCAGGCCTTCGGGAGGGACTAATGAAAAACTGTTTTTT
TRBJ2-1	16	TRBD2	.	TRBV9	CASSVAPTSGNNEQFF	TGTGCCAGCAGCGTAGCTCCGACTAGCGGCAACAATGAGCAGTTCTTC
TRBJ1-2	13	TRBD1	.	TRBV6-5	CASKQTGASGYTF	TGTGCCAGCAAACAGACAGGGGCTAGCGGCTACACCTTC
TRBJ2-2	14	.	.	TRBV5-1	CASSLTVVTGELFF	TGCGCCAGCAGCTTGACAGTTGTGACCGGGGAGCTGTTTTTT
TRBJ2-4	15	.	.	TRBV7-9	CASSTDTLAKNIQYF	TGTGCCAGCAGTACCGATACTTTAGCCAAAAACATTCAGTACTTC
TRBJ1-6	13	.	.	TRBV24-1	CATSEAGNSPLHF	TGTGCCACCAGTGAGGCAGGGAATTCACCCCTCCACTTT
TRBJ1-1	18	TRBD1	.	TRBV11-3	CASSPNHDTGADGTEAFF	TGTGCCAGCAGCCCCAACCATGACACAGGGGCGGATGGCACTGAAGCTTTCTTT
TRBJ2-7	15	.	.	TRBV18	CASSPRDRPLREQYF	TGTGCCAGCTCACCGCGCGACCGGCCCCTACGAGAGCAGTACTTC
TRBJ2-7	13	.	.	TRBV6-5	CASSIGISYEQYF	TGTGCCAGCAGTATCGGGATTTCCTACGAGCAGTACTTC
TRBJ1-1	14	TRBD1	.	TRBV5-4	CASSSRTGLTEAFF	TGTGCCAGCAGCTCGCGGACAGGGCTCACTGAAGCTTTCTTT
TRBJ2-2	15	.	.	TRBV5-1	CASSLFPGDTGELFF	TGCGCCAGCAGCTTGTTCCCAGGGGACACCGGGGAGCTGTTTTTT
TRBJ2-1	13	.	.	TRBV6-5	CASRGPGGNEQFF	TGTGCCAGCAGGGGTCCAGGGGGGAATGAGCAGTTCTTC
TRBJ1-2	15	.	.	TRBV6-6	CASSRPLGGDYGYTF	TGTGCCAGCAGTCGTCCCTTAGGGGGGGACTATGGCTACACCTTC
TRBJ1-5	16	.	.	TRBV6-2/TRBV6-3	CASSYSGRDSNQPQHF	TGTGCCAGCAGTTACTCGGGGCGGGACAGCAATCAGCCCCAGCATTTT
TRBJ2-5	14	TRBD1	.	TRBV4-1	CASSQADRGETQYF	TGCGCCAGCAGCCAAGCAGACAGGGGAGAGACCCAGTACTTC